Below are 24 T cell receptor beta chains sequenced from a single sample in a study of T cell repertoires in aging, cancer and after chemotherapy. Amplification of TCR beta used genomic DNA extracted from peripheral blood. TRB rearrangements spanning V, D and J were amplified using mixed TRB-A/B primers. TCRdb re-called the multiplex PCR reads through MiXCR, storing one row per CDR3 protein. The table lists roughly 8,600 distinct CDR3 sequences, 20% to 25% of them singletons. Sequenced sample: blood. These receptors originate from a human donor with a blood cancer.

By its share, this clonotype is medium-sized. The CDR3: CASSLEGTRSTDTQYF. Here the CDR3 DNA reads TGTGCCAGCAGCTTGGAAGGGACACGTAGCACAGATACGCAGTATTTT. The genes are TRBV5-4 and TRBJ2-3; D possibly corresponds to TRBD1 (6 bases). V lost 0 bases and J 0 bases, leaving 11 bases between the germline ends. Germline loops: CDR1 SGHNT, CDR2 YYREEE (reference sequence). The CDR3 length is 16 residues.

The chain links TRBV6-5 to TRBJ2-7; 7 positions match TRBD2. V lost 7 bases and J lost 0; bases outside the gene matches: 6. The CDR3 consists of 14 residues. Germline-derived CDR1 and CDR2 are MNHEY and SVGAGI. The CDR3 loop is CASKEGGSSYEQYF. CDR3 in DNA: TGTGCCAGCAAGGAAGGCGGGAGCTCCTACGAGCAGTACTTC.

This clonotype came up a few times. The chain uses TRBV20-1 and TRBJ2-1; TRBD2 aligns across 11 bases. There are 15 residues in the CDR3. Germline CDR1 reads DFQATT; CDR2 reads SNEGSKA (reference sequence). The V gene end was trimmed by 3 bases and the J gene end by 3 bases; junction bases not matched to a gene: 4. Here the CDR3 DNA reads TGCAGTGCTAGTATAGCGGGAGGGCTCTACAATGAGCAGTTCTTC. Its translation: CSASIAGGLYNEQFF.

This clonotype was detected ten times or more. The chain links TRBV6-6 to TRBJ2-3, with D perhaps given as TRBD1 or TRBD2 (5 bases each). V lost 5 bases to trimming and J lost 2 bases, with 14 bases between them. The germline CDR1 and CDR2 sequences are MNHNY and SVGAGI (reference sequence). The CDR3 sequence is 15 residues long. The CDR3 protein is CASSRDRGDTDTQYF. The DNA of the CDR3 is TGTGCCAGCAGTAGGGACCGTGGGGACACAGATACGCAGTATTTT.

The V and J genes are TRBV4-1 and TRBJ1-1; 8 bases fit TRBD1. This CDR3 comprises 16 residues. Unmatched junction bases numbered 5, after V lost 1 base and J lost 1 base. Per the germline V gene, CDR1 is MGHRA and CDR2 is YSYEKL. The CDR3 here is CASSQALDRANTEAFF. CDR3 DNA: TGCGCCAGCAGCCAAGCCCTGGACAGGGCGAACACTGAAGCTTTCTTT.

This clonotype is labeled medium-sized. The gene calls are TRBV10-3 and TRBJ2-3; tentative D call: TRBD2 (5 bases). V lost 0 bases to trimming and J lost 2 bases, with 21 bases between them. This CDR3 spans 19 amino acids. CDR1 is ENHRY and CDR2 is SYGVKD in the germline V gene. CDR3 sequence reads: CAISESPDLAYFYTDTQYF. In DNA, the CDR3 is TGTGCCATCAGTGAGTCCCCCGACCTAGCATACTTCTACACAGATACGCAGTATTTT.

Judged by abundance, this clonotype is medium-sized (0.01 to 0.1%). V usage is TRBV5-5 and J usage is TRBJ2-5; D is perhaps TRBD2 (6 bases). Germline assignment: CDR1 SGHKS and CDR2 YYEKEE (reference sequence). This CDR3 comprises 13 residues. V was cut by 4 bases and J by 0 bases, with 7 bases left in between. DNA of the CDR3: TGTGCCAGCAGCGGGGGGAACCAAGAGACCCAGTACTTC. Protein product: CASSGGNQETQYF.

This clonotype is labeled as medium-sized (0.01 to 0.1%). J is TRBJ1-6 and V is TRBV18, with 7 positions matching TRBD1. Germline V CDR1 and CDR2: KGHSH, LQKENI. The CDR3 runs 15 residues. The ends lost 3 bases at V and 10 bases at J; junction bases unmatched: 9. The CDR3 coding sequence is TGTGCCAGCTCACCCAGGACAGGACAGGACTCACCCCTCCACTTT. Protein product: CASSPRTGQDSPLHF.

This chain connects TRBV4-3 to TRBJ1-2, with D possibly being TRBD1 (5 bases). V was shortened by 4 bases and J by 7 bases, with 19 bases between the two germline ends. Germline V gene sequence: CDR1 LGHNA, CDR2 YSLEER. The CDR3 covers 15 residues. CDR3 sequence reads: CASSPPGGGWGGYTF. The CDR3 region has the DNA TGCGCCAGCAGCCCACCCGGCGGGGGATGGGGTGGCTACACCTTC.

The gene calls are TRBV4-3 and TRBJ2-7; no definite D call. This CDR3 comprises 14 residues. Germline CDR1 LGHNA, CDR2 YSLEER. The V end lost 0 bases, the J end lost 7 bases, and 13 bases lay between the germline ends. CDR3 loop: CASSQDWSLGEQYF. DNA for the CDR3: TGCGCCAGCAGCCAAGACTGGAGTCTGGGTGAGCAGTACTTC.

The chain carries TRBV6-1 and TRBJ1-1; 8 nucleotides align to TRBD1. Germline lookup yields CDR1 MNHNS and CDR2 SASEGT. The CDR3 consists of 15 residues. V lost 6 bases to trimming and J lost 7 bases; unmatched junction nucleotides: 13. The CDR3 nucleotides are TGTGCCAGCAGCGATGGGGCAGGGGGCGTTGGTGAAGCTTTCTTT. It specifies CASSDGAGGVGEAFF.

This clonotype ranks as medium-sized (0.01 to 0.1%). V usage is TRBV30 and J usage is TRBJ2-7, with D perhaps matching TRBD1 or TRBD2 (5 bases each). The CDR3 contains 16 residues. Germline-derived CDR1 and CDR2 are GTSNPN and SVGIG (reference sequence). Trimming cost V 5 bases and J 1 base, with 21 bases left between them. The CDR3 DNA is TGTGCCTGGTATCGACCCGGGACCGAAAGATCCTACGAGCAGTACTTC. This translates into CAWYRPGTERSYEQYF.

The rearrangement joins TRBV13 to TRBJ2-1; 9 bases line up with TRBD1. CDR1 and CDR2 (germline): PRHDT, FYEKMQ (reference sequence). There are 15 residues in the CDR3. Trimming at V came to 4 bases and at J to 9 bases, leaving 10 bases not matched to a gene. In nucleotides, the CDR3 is TGTGCCAGCAGCTCCTCACAGGGGGCCGCTTTTGAGCAGTTCTTC. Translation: CASSSSQGAAFEQFF.

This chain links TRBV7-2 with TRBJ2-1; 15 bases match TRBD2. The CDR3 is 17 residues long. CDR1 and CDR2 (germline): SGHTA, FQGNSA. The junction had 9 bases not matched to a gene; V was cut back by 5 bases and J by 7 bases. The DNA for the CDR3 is TGTGCCAGCAGCGGGGGGGGACTAGCGGGGGGCATGAATGAGCAGTTCTTC. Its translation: CASSGGGLAGGMNEQFF.

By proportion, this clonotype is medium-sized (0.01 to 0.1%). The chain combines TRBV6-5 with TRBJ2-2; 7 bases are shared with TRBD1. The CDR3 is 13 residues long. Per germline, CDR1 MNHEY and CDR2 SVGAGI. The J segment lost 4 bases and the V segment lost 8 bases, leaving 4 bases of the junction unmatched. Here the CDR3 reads CASLSGGTGELFF. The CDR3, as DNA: TGTGCCAGCCTCTCAGGGGGCACCGGGGAGCTGTTTTTT.

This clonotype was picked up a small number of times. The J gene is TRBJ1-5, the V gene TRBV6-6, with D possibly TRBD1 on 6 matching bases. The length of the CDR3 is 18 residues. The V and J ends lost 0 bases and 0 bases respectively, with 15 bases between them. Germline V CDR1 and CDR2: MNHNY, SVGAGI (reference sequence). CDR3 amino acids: CASSYSHRVEYSNQPQHF. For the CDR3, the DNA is TGTGCCAGCAGTTACTCCCACAGGGTAGAATATAGCAATCAGCCCCAGCATTTT.

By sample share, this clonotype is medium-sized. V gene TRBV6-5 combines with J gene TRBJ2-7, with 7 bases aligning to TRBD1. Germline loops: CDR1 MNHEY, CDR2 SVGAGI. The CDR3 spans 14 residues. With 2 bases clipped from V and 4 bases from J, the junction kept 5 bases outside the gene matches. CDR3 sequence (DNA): TGTGCCAGCAGTTACAGACAGGGCCCGTACGAGCAGTACTTC. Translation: CASSYRQGPYEQYF.

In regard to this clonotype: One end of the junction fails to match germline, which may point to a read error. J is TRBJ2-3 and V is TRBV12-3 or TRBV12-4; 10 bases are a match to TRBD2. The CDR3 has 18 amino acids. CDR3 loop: CGSSPGTSERTSTDTQYF. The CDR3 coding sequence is TGTGGCAGCAGTCCCGGGACTAGCGAGAGAACTAGCACAGATACGCAGTATTTT.

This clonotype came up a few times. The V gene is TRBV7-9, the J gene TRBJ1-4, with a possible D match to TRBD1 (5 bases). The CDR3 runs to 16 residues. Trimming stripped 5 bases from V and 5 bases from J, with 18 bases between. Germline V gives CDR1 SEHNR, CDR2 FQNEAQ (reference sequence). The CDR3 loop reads CASSLGGGLRNEKLFF. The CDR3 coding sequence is TGTGCCAGCAGCCTTGGGGGTGGGCTTCGAAATGAAAAACTGTTTTTT. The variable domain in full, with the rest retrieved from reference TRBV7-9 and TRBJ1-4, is DTGVSQNPRHKITKRGQNVTFRCDPISEHNRLYWYRQTLGQGPEFLTYFQNEAQLEKSRLLSDRFSAERPKGSFSTLEIQRTEQGDSAMYLCASSLGGGLRNEKLFFGSGTQLSVL.

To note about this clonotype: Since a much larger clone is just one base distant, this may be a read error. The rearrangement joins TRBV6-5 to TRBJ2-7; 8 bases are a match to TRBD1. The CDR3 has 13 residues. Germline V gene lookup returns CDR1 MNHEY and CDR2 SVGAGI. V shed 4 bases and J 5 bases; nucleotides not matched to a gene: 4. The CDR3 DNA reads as TGTGCCAGCAGTTCGACAGGGGTCGACGAGCAGTACTTC. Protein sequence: CASSSTGVDEQYF.

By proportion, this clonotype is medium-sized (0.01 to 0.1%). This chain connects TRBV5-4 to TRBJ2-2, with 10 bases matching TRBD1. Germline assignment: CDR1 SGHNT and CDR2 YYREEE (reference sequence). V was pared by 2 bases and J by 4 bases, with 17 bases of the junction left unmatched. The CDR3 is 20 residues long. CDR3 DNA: TGTGCCAGCAGCTTCACGAGCGCTTTGCGGGGGACAGGGGCCACCGGGGAGCTGTTTTTT. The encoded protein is CASSFTSALRGTGATGELFF.

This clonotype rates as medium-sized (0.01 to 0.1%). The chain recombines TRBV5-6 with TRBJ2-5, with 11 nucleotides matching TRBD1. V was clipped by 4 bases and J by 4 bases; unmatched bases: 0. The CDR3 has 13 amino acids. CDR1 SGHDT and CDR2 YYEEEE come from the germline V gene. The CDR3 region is CASSGTGGETQYF. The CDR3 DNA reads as TGTGCCAGCAGCGGGACAGGGGGAGAGACCCAGTACTTC.

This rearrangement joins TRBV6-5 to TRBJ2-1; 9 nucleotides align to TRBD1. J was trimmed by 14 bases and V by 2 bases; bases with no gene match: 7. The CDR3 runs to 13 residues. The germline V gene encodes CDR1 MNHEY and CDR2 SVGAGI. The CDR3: CASSYLGQGREFF. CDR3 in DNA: TGTGCCAGCAGTTACCTGGGACAGGGTAGAGAGTTCTTC.

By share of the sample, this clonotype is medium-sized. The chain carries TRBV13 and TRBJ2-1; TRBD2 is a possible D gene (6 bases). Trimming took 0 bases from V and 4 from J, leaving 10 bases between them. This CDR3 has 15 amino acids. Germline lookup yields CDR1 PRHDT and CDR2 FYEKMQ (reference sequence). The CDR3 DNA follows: TGTGCCAGCAGCTTAGGCGGGACTGATTACAATGAGCAGTTCTTC. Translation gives CASSLGGTDYNEQFF.